The clone carrying this TCR beta chain was observed at least ten times. The authors produced cDNA by 5'RACE using 10-nucleotide random UMIs. TCRdb fed the 5' RACE reads into MiXCR, producing one record per CDR3 protein. The sample lists approximately 45,000 distinct CDR3 sequences; approximately 15% were seen once. The data originate from a study of neurological immune-mediated disorders. The time point: longitudinal time-point 3. Individuals who volunteered at a blood bank located in Maryland, USA, made up the group of healthy controls. The unsorted libraries originated from 2 million PBMCs kept at -80 C. Losses at the gene ends were 2 bases for V and 2 bases for J; bases not matched to a gene: 1. The CDR3 runs to 16 residues. CDR1 and CDR2 (germline): SGHTA, FQGNSA.

The chain joins TRBV7-2 to TRBJ2-1; 12 nucleotides agree with TRBD2. The sample comprised PBMCs. This TCR derives from a man in his thirties or forties in good health. In nucleotides, the CDR3 is TGTGCCAGCAGCTTAAGGACTAGCGGGGCCTACAATGAGCAGTTCTTC. Its protein is CASSLRTSGAYNEQFF.